This T cell receptor beta chain is drawn from a study of metastatic and nonmetastatic thyroid tumors. Study-wide context: Across blood and tumor or nodule tissue, repertoires from malignant and benign thyroid patients were compared with one another.

The CDR3 runs to 15 residues. V was shortened by 6 bases and J by 5 bases, with 23 bases between the two germline ends. Germline-derived CDR1 and CDR2 are SQVTM and ANQGSEA. This clone was seen repeatedly, ten times or more. The same CDR3 is also encoded by other DNA sequences in this sample. No patient had received any treatment before thyroid surgery. In the authors' workflow: The distant-metastasis classifier for papillary thyroid cancer was built from CDR3 differences across clinicopathological groups. TCRdb reprocessed the PCR reads using MiXCR. These V and J calls derive from TCRdb rather than the authors' analysis. Among over 15,000 clones listed, roughly 26% were seen once.

V gene TRBV29-1 combines with J gene TRBJ2-7; D not resolved. The sample comprised tumor tissue. The clonotype originates from a male donor with papillary thyroid cancer or a benign thyroid nodule (not recorded which). Some clones in this sample may be carry-over from other donors' samples. The CDR3, as DNA: TGCAGCGTCCCCTCGCTGGGATTTGATGCGGACGAGCAGTACTTC. The encoded protein is CSVPSLGFDADEQYF.